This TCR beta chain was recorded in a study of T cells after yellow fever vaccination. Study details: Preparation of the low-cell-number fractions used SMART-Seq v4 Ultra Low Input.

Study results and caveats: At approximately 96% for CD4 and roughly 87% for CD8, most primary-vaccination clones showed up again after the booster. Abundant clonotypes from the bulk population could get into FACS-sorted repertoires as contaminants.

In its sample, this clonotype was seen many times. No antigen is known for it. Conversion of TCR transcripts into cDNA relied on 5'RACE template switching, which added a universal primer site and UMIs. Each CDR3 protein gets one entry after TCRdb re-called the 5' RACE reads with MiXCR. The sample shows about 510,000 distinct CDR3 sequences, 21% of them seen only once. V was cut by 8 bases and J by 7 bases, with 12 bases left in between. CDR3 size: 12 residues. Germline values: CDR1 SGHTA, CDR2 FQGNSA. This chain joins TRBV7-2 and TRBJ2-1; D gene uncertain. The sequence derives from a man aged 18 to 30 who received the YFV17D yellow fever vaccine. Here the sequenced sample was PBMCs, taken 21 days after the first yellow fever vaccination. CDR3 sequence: CASGSFGNEQFF. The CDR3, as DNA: TGTGCCAGCGGGTCCTTCGGGAATGAGCAGTTCTTC. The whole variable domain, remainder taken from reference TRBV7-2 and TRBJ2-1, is GAGVSQSPSNKVTEKGKDVELRCDPISGHTALYWYRQSLGQGLEFLIYFQGNSAPDKSGLPSDRFSAERTGGSVSTLTIQRTQQEDSAVYLCASGSFGNEQFFGPGTRLTVL.